These T cell receptor beta chains were read from a single sample in a study of post-analysis software for immune sequencing data. TCRdb reprocessed the PCR reads with MiXCR, giving one entry per CDR3 protein. The repertoire consists of hundreds of thousands of distinct CDR3 sequences, with around 53% occurring once and the leading ten covering under 6%. Sequencing was done on a sample of blood. Receptors were obtained from a girl between 10 and 17 years old with multiple sclerosis. CDR3s include the opening cysteine and the closing phenylalanine or tryptophan. The D gene is left open where the match is weak. Part of the rows lack a size; the others show once, few, many or a class for expanded clones.

D gene	clone size	V gene	J gene	CDR3 protein	CDR3 DNA
.	once	TRBV4-1	TRBJ2-1	CASSQTISGSYNEQFF	TGCGCCAGCAGCCAGACAATTAGCGGATCCTACAATGAGCAGTTCTTC
TRBD2	.	TRBV19	TRBJ2-1	CASTNRRTSGGVYNEQFF	TGTGCCAGTACCAATCGCCGGACTAGCGGGGGGGTCTACAATGAGCAGTTCTTC
.	few	TRBV5-1	TRBJ2-4	CASSLAAGTAKNIQYF	TGCGCCAGCAGCTTGGCAGCGGGCACGGCCAAAAACATTCAGTACTTC
.	.	TRBV9	TRBJ1-4	CASSGPRDSEKLFF	TGTGCCAGCAGCGGGCCCCGAGACAGCGAAAAACTGTTTTTT
.	.	TRBV15	TRBJ1-2	CATSRDRSLINYGYTF	TGTGCCACCAGCAGAGATCGATCCCTTATTAACTATGGCTACACCTTC
TRBD1	.	TRBV5-1	TRBJ2-1	CASSSGQGVSYNEQFF	TGCGCCAGCAGCTCGGGACAGGGGGTCTCCTACAATGAGCAGTTCTTC
.	.	TRBV27	TRBJ2-7	CASSREKGRYEQYF	TGTGCCAGCAGCCGGGAGAAAGGGAGGTACGAGCAGTACTTC
.	once	TRBV29-1	TRBJ1-2	CSVEGRGTSYGYTF	TGCAGCGTTGAAGGAAGGGGAACGAGCTATGGCTACACCTTC
.	.	TRBV20-1	TRBJ2-7	CSARDSNSYEQYF	TGCAGTGCTAGGGATTCGAACTCCTACGAGCAGTACTTC
.	once	TRBV20-1	TRBJ1-5	CSASDLDTYQPRHF	TGCAGTGCTAGCGACCTGGACACCTATCAGCCCCGGCATTTT
TRBD2	few	TRBV27	TRBJ2-7	CASSLLAGTSYEQYF	TGTGCCAGCAGTTTATTAGCGGGGACCAGCTACGAGCAGTACTTC
.	.	TRBV6-1	TRBJ1-2	CASSEALLQFYGYTF	TGTGCCAGCAGTGAAGCGCTTCTACAGTTCTATGGCTACACCTTC
.	few	TRBV6-5	TRBJ1-4	CASSYLGGEKLFF	TGTGCCAGCAGTTACCTTGGGGGTGAAAAACTGTTTTTT
.	.	TRBV6-5	TRBJ2-7	CASSPPGGDEQYF	TGCGCCAGCAGTCCCCCAGGGGGGGACGAGCAGTACTTC
TRBD2	.	TRBV29-1	TRBJ2-3	CSVVTSGAPGDTQYF	TGCAGCGTCGTTACTAGCGGGGCCCCGGGTGATACGCAGTATTTT
.	once	TRBV5-1	TRBJ2-3	CASSLASKGTDTQYF	TGCGCCAGCAGCTTGGCCTCCAAGGGCACAGATACGCAGTATTTT
.	.	TRBV6-6	TRBJ1-1	CASSYSQPTRNTEAFF	TGTGCCAGCAGTTACTCGCAGCCTACACGTAACACTGAAGCTTTCTTT
.	few	TRBV6-4	TRBJ2-3	CASSDSVVGGTDTQYF	TGTGCCAGCAGTGACTCGGTAGTAGGCGGGACAGATACGCAGTATTTT
TRBD1	.	TRBV5-1	TRBJ1-2	CASSGGTANYGYTF	TGCGCCAGCAGCGGGGGGACAGCTAACTATGGCTACACCTTC
.	.	TRBV12-3/TRBV12-4	TRBJ1-5	CASSPDLGGNQPQHF	TGTGCCAGCAGCCCTGACTTGGGGGGCAATCAGCCCCAGCATTTT
TRBD2	few	TRBV20-1	TRBJ2-7	CSAISAGVSSYEQYF	TGCAGTGCTATATCGGCGGGAGTTAGCTCCTACGAGCAGTACTTC
.	.	TRBV12-3/TRBV12-4	TRBJ1-1	CASSLEGRYNTEAFF	TGTGCCAGCAGTTTGGAGGGGAGATATAACACTGAAGCTTTCTTT
.	.	TRBV7-3	TRBJ2-7	CASSLIPRVKEHEQYF	TGTGCCAGCAGCTTAATTCCCAGGGTCAAAGAACACGAGCAGTACTTC
TRBD2	.	TRBV3-1	TRBJ2-1	CASSQRSAGAYNEQFF	TGTGCCAGCAGCCAACGGTCAGCGGGGGCCTACAATGAGCAGTTCTTC
TRBD1	.	TRBV7-2	TRBJ2-1	CASSLGGQGHEQFF	TGTGCCAGCAGCTTAGGCGGACAGGGTCATGAGCAGTTCTTC
TRBD1	.	TRBV7-9	TRBJ1-2	CASSSGQWVYGYTF	TGTGCCAGCAGCTCGGGACAGTGGGTCTATGGCTACACCTTC
TRBD1	.	TRBV11-2	TRBJ1-6	CASNQNRGRNSPLHF	TGTGCCAGCAACCAGAACAGGGGAAGGAATTCACCCCTCCACTTT
.	.	TRBV2	TRBJ1-6	CASSEPEGMSPLHF	TGTGCCAGCAGTGAACCAGAAGGGATGTCACCCCTCCACTTT
.	few	TRBV20-1	TRBJ2-7	CSARDPGKTAYEQYF	TGCAGTGCTAGAGATCCGGGGAAAACAGCCTACGAGCAGTACTTC
.	few	TRBV3-1	TRBJ2-7	CASSTGTRINEQYF	TGTGCCAGCAGCACCGGGACTCGTATCAACGAGCAGTACTTC
TRBD2	few	TRBV20-1	TRBJ2-7	CSASAGTSGPEQYF	TGCAGTGCGAGCGCCGGGACTAGCGGACCCGAGCAGTACTTC
TRBD2	.	TRBV7-3	TRBJ2-3	CANSFPGRAATDTQYF	TGTGCCAACAGCTTCCCCGGGAGGGCCGCGACAGATACGCAGTATTTT
TRBD2	.	TRBV20-1	TRBJ2-7	CSAGISGGEVEQYF	TGCAGTGCTGGTATTAGCGGGGGGGAGGTCGAGCAGTACTTC
TRBD2	.	TRBV20-1	TRBJ2-3	CSARSAGGPTDTQYF	TGCAGTGCTAGGTCGGCGGGAGGTCCCACAGATACGCAGTATTTT
.	.	TRBV3-1	TRBJ2-4	CASSQGTENIQYF	TGTGCCAGCAGCCAGGGGACGGAAAACATTCAGTACTTC
TRBD1	.	TRBV7-3	TRBJ2-6	CASSLKGQGQGFSGANVLTF	TGTGCCAGCAGCTTAAAAGGGCAGGGACAGGGTTTCTCTGGGGCCAACGTCCTGACTTTC
TRBD2	.	TRBV29-1	TRBJ2-3	CSVLTSGSGDTQYF	TGCAGCGTCCTCACTAGCGGGAGTGGAGATACGCAGTATTTT
.	.	TRBV6-5	TRBJ1-5	CASSSGGQNNQPQHF	TGTGCCAGCAGCTCTGGCGGGCAGAACAATCAGCCCCAGCATTTT
.	.	TRBV15	TRBJ2-7	CATQEMPSYEQYF	TGTGCCACCCAAGAGATGCCCTCCTACGAGCAGTACTTC
.	few	TRBV7-6	TRBJ2-7	CASSLEGLRSAEQYF	TGTGCCAGCAGCTTGGAGGGACTGCGATCGGCCGAGCAGTACTTC
.	few	TRBV7-8	TRBJ2-5	CASSPSRFEQETQYF	TGTGCCAGCAGCCCCTCGCGTTTTGAGCAAGAGACCCAGTACTTC
.	.	TRBV29-1	TRBJ1-3	CSARGDTIYF	TGCAGCGCTCGGGGGGACACCATATATTTT
.	few	TRBV10-3	TRBJ1-2	CAITGAGREWGYTF	TGTGCCATCACCGGGGCAGGGAGAGAATGGGGCTACACCTTC
TRBD2	.	TRBV5-1	TRBJ2-5	CASSLDGGGAKETQYF	TGCGCCAGCAGCTTGGACGGCGGGGGGGCCAAAGAGACCCAGTACTTC
TRBD2	.	TRBV9	TRBJ2-1	CASSVDGTSGSYEQFF	TGTGCCAGCAGCGTGGACGGGACTAGCGGGAGTTATGAGCAGTTCTTC
.	.	TRBV12-3/TRBV12-4	TRBJ2-5	CASSPLFSFDPAQETQYF	TGTGCCAGCAGCCCTCTTTTCTCTTTTGACCCGGCCCAAGAGACCCAGTACTTC
.	.	TRBV4-1	TRBJ2-1	CASSQVASCNEQFF	TGCGCCAGCAGCCAAGTAGCTAGCTGCAATGAGCAGTTCTTC
.	.	TRBV12-3/TRBV12-4	TRBJ2-1	CASSLPPLVNEQFF	TGTGCCAGCAGTTTACCCCCTTTGGTCAATGAGCAGTTCTTC
.	.	TRBV7-3	TRBJ1-1	CASSSGFRGDTEAFF	TGTGCCAGCAGCTCGGGATTTCGGGGGGACACTGAGGCTTTCTTT
.	.	TRBV5-6	TRBJ1-1	CASSKLPEQASEAFF	TGTGCCAGCAGTAAATTACCGGAACAAGCTTCTGAAGCTTTCTTT
.	.	TRBV2	TRBJ2-7	CASIPNRVMEMEQYF	TGTGCCAGCATCCCGAACAGGGTCATGGAAATGGAGCAGTACTTC
.	.	TRBV12-3/TRBV12-4	TRBJ1-2	CASSQTPTLNYGYTF	TGTGCCAGCAGTCAGACCCCTACACTTAACTATGGCTACACCTTC